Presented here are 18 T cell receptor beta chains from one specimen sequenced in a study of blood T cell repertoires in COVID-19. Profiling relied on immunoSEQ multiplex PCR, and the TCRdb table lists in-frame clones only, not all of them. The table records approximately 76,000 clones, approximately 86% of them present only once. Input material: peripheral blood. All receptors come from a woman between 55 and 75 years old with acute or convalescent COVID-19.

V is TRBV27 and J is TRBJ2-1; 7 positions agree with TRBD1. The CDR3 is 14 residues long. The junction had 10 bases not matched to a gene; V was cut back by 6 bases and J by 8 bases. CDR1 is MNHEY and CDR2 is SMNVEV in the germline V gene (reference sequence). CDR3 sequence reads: CASSLWTGRDEQFF. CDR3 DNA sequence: TGTGCCAGCAGCCTTTGGACAGGCCGGGATGAGCAGTTCTTC.

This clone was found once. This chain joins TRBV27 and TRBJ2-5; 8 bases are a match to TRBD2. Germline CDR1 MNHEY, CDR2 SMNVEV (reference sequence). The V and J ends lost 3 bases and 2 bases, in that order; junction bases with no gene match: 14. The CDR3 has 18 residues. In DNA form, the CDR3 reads TGTGCCAGCAGTTTCCTCCCCGCCGGGAGCGGGGGACAAGAGACCCAGTACTTC. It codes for CASSFLPAGSGGQETQYF.

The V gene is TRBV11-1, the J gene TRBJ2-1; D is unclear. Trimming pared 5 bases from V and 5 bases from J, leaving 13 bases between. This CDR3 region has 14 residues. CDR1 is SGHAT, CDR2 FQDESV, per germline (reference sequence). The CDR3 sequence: CASSPSAQHNEQFF. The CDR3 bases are TGTGCCAGCAGCCCCTCGGCACAGCACAATGAGCAGTTCTTC.

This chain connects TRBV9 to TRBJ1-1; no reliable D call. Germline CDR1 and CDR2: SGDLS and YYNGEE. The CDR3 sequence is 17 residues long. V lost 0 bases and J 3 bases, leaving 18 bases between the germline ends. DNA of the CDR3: TGTGCCAGCAGCGTAGGGACCGTCACTAGGCGGGACACTGAAGCTTTCTTT. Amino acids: CASSVGTVTRRDTEAFF.

This CDR3 reads CASSPRTNPGELFF. The DNA of the CDR3 is TGCGCCAGCAGCCCCCGAACAAATCCCGGGGAGCTGTTTTTT. J is TRBJ2-2 and V is TRBV4-1; D remains ambiguous. V was cut by 4 bases and J by 6 bases, with 12 bases left in between. This CDR3 is built from 14 residues. The germline V gene has CDR1 MGHRA and CDR2 YSYEKL.

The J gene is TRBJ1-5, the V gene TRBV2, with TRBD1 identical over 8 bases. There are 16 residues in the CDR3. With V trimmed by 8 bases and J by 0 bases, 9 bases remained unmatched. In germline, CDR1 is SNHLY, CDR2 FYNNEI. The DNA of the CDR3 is TGTGCCAGCCAACAGGACAGGGCCCTTAGCAATCAGCCCCAGCATTTT. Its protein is CASQQDRALSNQPQHF.

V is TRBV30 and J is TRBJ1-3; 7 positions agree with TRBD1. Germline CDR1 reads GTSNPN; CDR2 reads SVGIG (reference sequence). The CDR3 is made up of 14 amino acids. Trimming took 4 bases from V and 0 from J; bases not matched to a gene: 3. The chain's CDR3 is CAWIGTASGNTIYF. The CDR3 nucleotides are TGTGCCTGGATCGGGACAGCCTCTGGAAACACCATATATTTT.

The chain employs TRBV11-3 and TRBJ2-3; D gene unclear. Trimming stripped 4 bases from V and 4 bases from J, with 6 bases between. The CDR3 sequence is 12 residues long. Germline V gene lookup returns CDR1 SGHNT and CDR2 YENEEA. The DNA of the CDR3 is TGTGCCAGCAGCTCTTCTGCAGATACGCAGTATTTT. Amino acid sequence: CASSSSADTQYF.

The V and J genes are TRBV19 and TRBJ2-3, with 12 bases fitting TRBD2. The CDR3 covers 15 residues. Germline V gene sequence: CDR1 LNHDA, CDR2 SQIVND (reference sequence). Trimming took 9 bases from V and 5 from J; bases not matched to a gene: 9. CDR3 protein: CASRPSGGAGDTQYF. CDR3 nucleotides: TGTGCCAGCCGACCTAGCGGGGGGGCGGGAGATACGCAGTATTTT.

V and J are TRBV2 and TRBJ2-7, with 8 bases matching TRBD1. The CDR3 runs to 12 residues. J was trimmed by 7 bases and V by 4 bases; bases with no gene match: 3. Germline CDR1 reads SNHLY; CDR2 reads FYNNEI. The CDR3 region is CASSVRGLEQYF. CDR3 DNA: TGTGCCAGCAGTGTCAGGGGGCTTGAGCAGTACTTC.

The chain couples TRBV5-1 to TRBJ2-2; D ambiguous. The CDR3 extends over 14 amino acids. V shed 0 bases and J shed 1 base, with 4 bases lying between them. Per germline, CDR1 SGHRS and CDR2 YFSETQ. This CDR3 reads CASSLAQNTGELFF. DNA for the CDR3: TGCGCCAGCAGCTTGGCCCAGAACACCGGGGAGCTGTTTTTT.

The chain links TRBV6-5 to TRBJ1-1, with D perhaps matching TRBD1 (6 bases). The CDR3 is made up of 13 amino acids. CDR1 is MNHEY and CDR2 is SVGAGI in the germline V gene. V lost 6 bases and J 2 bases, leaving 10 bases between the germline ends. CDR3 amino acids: CASRRTVNTEAFF. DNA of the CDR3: TGTGCCAGCAGAAGGACAGTTAACACTGAAGCTTTCTTT.

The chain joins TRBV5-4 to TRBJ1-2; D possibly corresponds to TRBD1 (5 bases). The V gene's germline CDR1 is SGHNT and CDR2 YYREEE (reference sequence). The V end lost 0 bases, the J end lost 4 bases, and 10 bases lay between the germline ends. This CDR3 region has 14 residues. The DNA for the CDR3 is TGTGCCAGCAGCTTGGGGGGCAGACCCTATGGCTACACCTTC. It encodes CASSLGGRPYGYTF. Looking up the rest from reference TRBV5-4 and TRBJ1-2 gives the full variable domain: ETGVTQSPTHLIKTRGQQVTLRCSSQSGHNTVSWYQQALGQGPQFIFQYYREEENGRGNFPPRFSGLQFPNYSSELNVNALELDDSALYLCASSLGGRPYGYTFGSGTRLTVV.

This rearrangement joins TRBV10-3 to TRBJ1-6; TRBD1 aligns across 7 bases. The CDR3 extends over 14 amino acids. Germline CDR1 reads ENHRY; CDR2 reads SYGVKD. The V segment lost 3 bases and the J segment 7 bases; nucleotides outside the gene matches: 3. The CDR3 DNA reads TGTGCCATCAGTGAAACAGGGGTGAATTCACCCCTCCACTTT. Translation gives CAISETGVNSPLHF.

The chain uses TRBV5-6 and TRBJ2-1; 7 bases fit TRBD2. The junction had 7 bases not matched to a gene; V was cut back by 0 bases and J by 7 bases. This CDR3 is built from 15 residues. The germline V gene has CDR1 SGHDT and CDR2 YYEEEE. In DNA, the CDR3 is TGTGCCAGCAGCTTGGCGCCCTCGCGGGGGAATGAGCAGTTCTTC. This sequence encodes CASSLAPSRGNEQFF. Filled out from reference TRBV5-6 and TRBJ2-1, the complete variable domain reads DAGVTQSPTHLIKTRGQQVTLRCSPKSGHDTVSWYQQALGQGPQFIFQYYEEEERQRGNFPDRFSGHQFPNYSSELNVNALLLGDSALYLCASSLAPSRGNEQFFGPGTRLTVL.

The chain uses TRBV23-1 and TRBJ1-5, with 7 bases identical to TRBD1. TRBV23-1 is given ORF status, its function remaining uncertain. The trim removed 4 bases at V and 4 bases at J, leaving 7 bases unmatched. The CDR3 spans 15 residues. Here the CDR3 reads CASSRRQGPNQPQHF. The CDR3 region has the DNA TGCGCCAGCAGTCGACGACAGGGACCGAATCAGCCCCAGCATTTT.

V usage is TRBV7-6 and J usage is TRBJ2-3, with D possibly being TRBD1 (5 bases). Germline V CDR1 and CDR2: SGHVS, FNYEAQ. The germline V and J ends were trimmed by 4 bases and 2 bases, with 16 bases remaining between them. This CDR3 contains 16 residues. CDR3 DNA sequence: TGTGCCAGCAGCTCCCCTAGGGGATTTACCACAGATACGCAGTATTTT. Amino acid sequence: CASSSPRGFTTDTQYF.

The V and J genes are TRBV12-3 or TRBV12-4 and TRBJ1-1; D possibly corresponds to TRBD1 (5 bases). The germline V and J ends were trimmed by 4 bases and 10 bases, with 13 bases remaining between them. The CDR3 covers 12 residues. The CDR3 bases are TGTGCCAGCAGTTCCCCCCCGCAGGGAGCTTTCTTT. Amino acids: CASSSPPQGAFF.